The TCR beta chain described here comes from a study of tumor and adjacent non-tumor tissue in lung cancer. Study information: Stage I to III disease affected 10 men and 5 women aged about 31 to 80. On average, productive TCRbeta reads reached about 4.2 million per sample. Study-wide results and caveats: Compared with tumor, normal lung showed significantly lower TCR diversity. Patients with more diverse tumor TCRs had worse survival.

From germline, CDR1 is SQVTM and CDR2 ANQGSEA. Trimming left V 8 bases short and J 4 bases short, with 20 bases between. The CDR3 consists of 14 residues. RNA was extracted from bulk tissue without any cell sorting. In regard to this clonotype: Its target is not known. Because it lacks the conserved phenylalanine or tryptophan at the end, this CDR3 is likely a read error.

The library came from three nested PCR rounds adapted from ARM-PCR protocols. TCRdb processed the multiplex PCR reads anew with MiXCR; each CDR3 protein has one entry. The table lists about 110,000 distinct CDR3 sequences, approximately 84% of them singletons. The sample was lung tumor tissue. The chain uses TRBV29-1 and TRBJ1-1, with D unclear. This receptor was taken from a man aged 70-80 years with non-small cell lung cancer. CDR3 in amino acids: CSMFSATRGTEAFS. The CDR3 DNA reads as TGCAGCATGTTTTCTGCGACCCGGGGCACTGAAGCTTTCTCT.